A selection of T cell receptor beta chains follows, all from one sample in a study of cytomegalovirus exposure and HLA in healthy donors. Method: immunoSEQ multiplex PCR; TCRdb's copy keeps in-frame clones and lacks some. The sample yields about 120,000 clones, more than 65% seen once. Input material: PBMCs. The receptors were gathered from a man aged 18 to 30 in good health and CMV-seropositive. The CDR3 runs from the conserved cysteine through the conserved F or W. D genes are given only for firm matches. Clone size, where shown, is once, few, many, or a class for clones that have expanded.

- | TRBJ2-7 | TRBV5-1 | - | TGCGCCAGCAGCCTCGGGACTCCTTTTTCCTACGAGCAGTACTTC | CASSLGTPFSYEQYF
- | TRBJ1-1 | TRBV7-6 | - | TGTGCCAGCAGCCCACAGATGAACACTGAAGCTTTCTTT | CASSPQMNTEAFF
- | TRBJ1-5 | TRBV6-4 | TRBD1 | TGTGCCAGCAGCGAACAGGGGGGCCCTTATAGCAATCAGCCCCAGCATTTT | CASSEQGGPYSNQPQHF
- | TRBJ1-5 | TRBV27 | TRBD1 | TGTGCCAGCGGGACAGGGGAGGTTCATCAGCCCCAGCATTTT | CASGTGEVHQPQHF
- | TRBJ2-5 | TRBV5-4 | TRBD1 | TGTGCCAGCAGCTCTGGACAGGGTATAGAGACCCAGTACTTC | CASSSGQGIETQYF
- | TRBJ2-7 | TRBV5-1 | TRBD1 | TGCGCCAGCAGCTGGACAGGGTACCGCTACGAGCAGTACTTC | CASSWTGYRYEQYF
- | TRBJ1-1 | TRBV6-5 | TRBD1 | TGTGCCAGCAGCTATCGGGGACAGGTCGGCGCTGAAGCTTTCTTT | CASSYRGQVGAEAFF
- | TRBJ1-5 | TRBV7-7 | - | TGTGCTAGCAGCTTCGCGGAAGATCAGCCCCAGCATTTT | CASSFAEDQPQHF
once | TRBJ2-7 | TRBV13 | TRBD1 | TGTGCCAGCAGCATGGGGACAGGGGAGTGGAAATACGAGCAGTACTTC | CASSMGTGEWKYEQYF
- | TRBJ1-1 | TRBV7-2 | - | TGTGCCAGCAGCTTAGGTGGGCGGGGGGGGCGGACTGAAGCTTTCTTT | CASSLGGRGGRTEAFF
- | TRBJ1-2 | TRBV19 | - | TGTGCCAGTGGAGAAGACAGGATCAACTATGGCTACACCTTC | CASGEDRINYGYTF
- | TRBJ2-4 | TRBV6-1 | TRBD1 | TGTGCCAGCAGTGGCGGGACAGGACAACCACTAGCCAAAAACAGTCAGTACTTC | CASSGGTGQPLAKNSQYF
- | TRBJ1-2 | TRBV6-4 | - | TGTGCCAGCAGCGTCGAACAGGGAGACATCGGCTACACCTTC | CASSVEQGDIGYTF
- | TRBJ2-7 | TRBV12-5 | - | TGTGCTAGTGGAACAGGGCTACCCTACGAGCAGTACTTC | CASGTGLPYEQYF
- | TRBJ2-7 | TRBV30 | - | TGTGCCTTAGCGGCAGGGGACTACGAGCAGTACTTC | CALAAGDYEQYF
- | TRBJ1-5 | TRBV18 | - | TGTGCCAGCTCCCGCGACGGGGGTCAGCCCCAGCATTTT | CASSRDGGQPQHF
- | TRBJ1-5 | TRBV19 | TRBD1 | TGTGCCAGTAGCCGACAGGGGATGAGCAATCAGCCCCAGCATTTT | CASSRQGMSNQPQHF
few | TRBJ2-3 | TRBV28 | - | TGTGCCAGCACCCTCAGCCAGGGTGGCGCAGATACGCAGTATTTT | CASTLSQGGADTQYF
- | TRBJ2-1 | TRBV14 | - | TGTGCCAGCAGCCGTCGACTAGTCTCCTACAATGAGCAGTTCTTC | CASSRRLVSYNEQFF
medium-sized | TRBJ2-1 | TRBV6-4 | - | TGTGCCAGCAGTGACTCAGCGGGCTCCTACAATGAGCAGTTCTTC | CASSDSAGSYNEQFF
- | TRBJ1-1 | TRBV6-6 | - | TGTGCCAGCAGACCCTGGGAGGAGACTGAAGCTTTCTTT | CASRPWEETEAFF
- | TRBJ1-1 | TRBV7-9 | - | TGTGCCAGCAGCTTACCAAGGAGACAAGCTTTCTTT | CASSLPRRQAFF
- | TRBJ1-5 | TRBV30 | TRBD1 | TGTGCCTGGGCGACAGGGGGTAGCAATCAGCCCCAGCATTTT | CAWATGGSNQPQHF
- | TRBJ2-3 | TRBV27 | - | TGTGCCAGCAGTTTAGTCGGGAGCACAGATACGCAGTATTTT | CASSLVGSTDTQYF
- | TRBJ2-3 | TRBV7-8 | TRBD2 | TGTGCCAGCAGCGTTGGGACTAGCGGATTGGCGGATACGCAGTATTTT | CASSVGTSGLADTQYF
- | TRBJ2-3 | TRBV6-1 | TRBD2 | TGTGCCAGCGAGCGGGGGGCGGAGGATACGCAGTATTTT | CASERGAEDTQYF
- | TRBJ1-2 | TRBV14 | - | TGTGCCAGCAGCCAAGATTGGGGAACACTAGGTGGTGGCTACACCTTC | CASSQDWGTLGGGYTF
- | TRBJ1-5 | TRBV15 | TRBD1 | TGTGCCACCAGCAGACCGGGACAGGGCGGTCAGCCCCAGCATTTT | CATSRPGQGGQPQHF
- | TRBJ1-1 | TRBV4-1 | - | TGCGCCAGCAGCCGGAATGACAGGAACACTGAAGCTTTCTTT | CASSRNDRNTEAFF
- | TRBJ2-2 | TRBV4-1 | - | TGCGCCAGCAGCCAAGATACGGCTAGGACAACTAGCCTGAGGACCGGGGAGCTATTTTTT | CASSQDTARTTSLRTGELFF
- | TRBJ2-3 | TRBV7-9 | TRBD2 | TGTGCCAGCAGCCCATGGACTAGCGGGAGGGCAACAGATACGCAGTATTTT | CASSPWTSGRATDTQYF
- | TRBJ2-7 | TRBV28 | - | TGTGCCAGCAGCCAGGGGCAGGCTTCCTACGAGCAGTACTTC | CASSQGQASYEQYF
- | TRBJ1-2 | TRBV5-4 | TRBD1 | TGTGCCAGCAGCGGGCGACTGGACAGGGTCGGCTATGGCTACACCTTC | CASSGRLDRVGYGYTF
- | TRBJ2-7 | TRBV6-5 | - | TGTGCCAGCAGTTACAGGAGCTCCTACGAGCAGTACTTC | CASSYRSSYEQYF
once | TRBJ2-5 | TRBV5-1 | TRBD2 | TGCGCCAGCAGCTTGAAGGGGACTAGTGGCGAGACCCAGTACTTC | CASSLKGTSGETQYF